The clone carrying this TCR beta chain has ten or more counts. The data derive from a study of blood T cells in healthy people across ages. Combining a sample-barcoded 5' primer with a J-beta primer mix, a second PCR ran for about 6 to 11 cycles. MiXCR, run by TCRdb on the 5' RACE reads, gives a single entry per CDR3 protein. The repertoire holds more than 450,000 distinct CDR3 sequences, about 27% seen once, with 3% to 4.5% in the top ten. The germline V gene encodes CDR1 SGHAT and CDR2 FQNNGV. This CDR3 is 16 amino acids long. This same sample was also taken into another study, of T cells of mothers and their children.

The chain uses TRBV11-2 and TRBJ2-5; 9 bases agree with TRBD2. The J call may be in error: the DNA end matches TRBJ2-1 better. The clonotype comes from a boy under 10 years old in good health. Source material: blood. CDR3 region: CASSLELAGRYNEQFF. In nucleotides, the CDR3 is TGTGCCAGCAGCTTAGAGCTAGCGGGACGGTACAATGAGCAGTTCTTC.